This T cell receptor beta chain emerged from a study of human T cells and chemical hapten exposure. Across the whole study: Investigators sensitized approximately 2 cm by approximately 2 cm of upper inner arm skin with 2% DPC.

As to time point: pre-sensitization, week 0. Treatment in this sample: therapeutic diphenylcyclopropenone sensitization with weekly scalp DPC. TCRdb redid the calling of the RACE reads with MiXCR, one entry per CDR3 protein. The sample holds about 380,000 distinct CDR3 sequences, 4% to 6% seen once. The CDR3 totals 12 residues. Germline-derived CDR1 and CDR2 are MDHEN and SYDVKM. Trimming left V 6 bases short and J 8 bases short, with 11 bases between. This clonotype occurred many times. The chain carries TRBV28 and TRBJ2-1; no definite D call. The clonotype originates from a woman aged 45-59 years with alopecia areata. Some clones in this sample may be carry-over from other donors' samples. The material sequenced was whole blood, taken in connection with sensitization to the hapten diphenylcyclopropenone (DPC). The CDR3 DNA reads as TGTGCCAGCAGCGCCGACTGGCATGAGCAGTTCTTC. Protein product: CASSADWHEQFF.